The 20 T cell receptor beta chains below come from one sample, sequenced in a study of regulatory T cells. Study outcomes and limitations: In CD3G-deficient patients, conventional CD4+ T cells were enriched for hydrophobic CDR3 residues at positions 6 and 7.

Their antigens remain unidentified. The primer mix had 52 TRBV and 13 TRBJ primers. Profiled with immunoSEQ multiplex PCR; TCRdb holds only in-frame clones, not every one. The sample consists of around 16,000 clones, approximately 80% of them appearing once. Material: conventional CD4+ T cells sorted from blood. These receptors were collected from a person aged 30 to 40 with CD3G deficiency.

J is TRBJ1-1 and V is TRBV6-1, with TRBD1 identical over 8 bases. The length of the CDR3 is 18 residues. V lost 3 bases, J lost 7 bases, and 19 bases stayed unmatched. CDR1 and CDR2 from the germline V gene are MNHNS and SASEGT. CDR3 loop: CASSEILSLNRGSLEAFF. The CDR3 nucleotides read TGTGCCAGCAGTGAGATACTATCCTTAAACAGGGGGTCCCTTGAAGCTTTCTTT.

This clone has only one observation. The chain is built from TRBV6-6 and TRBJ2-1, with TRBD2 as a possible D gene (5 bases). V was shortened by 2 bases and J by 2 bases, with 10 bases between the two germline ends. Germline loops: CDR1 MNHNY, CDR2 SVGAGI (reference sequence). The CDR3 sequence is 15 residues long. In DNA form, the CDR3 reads TGTGCCAGCAGTTACGTAGGGAGCACCTACAATGAGCAGTTCTTC. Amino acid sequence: CASSYVGSTYNEQFF.

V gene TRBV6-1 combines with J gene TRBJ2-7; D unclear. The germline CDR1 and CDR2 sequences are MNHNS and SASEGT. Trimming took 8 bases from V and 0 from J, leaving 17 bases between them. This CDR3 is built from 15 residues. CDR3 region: CASSLTALSSYEQYF. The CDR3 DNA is TGTGCCAGCTCCCTGACGGCCTTAAGCTCCTACGAGCAGTACTTC.

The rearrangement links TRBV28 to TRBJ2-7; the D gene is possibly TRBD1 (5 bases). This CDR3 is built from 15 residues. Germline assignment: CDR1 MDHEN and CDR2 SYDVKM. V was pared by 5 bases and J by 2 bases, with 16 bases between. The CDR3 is CASSASGSRTYEQYF. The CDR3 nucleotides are TGTGCCAGCAGTGCCTCAGGGTCAAGGACCTACGAGCAGTACTTC.

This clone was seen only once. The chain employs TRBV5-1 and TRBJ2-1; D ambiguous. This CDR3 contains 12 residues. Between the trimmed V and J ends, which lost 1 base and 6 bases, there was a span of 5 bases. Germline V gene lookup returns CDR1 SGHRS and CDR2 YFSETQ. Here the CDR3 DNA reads TGCGCCAGCAGCTTGACCGCCAATGAGCAGTTCTTC. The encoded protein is CASSLTANEQFF.

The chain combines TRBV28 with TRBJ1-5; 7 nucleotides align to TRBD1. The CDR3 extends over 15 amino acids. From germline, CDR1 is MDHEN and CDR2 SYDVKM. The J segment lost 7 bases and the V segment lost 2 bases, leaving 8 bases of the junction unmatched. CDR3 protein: CASSLARQGGQPQHF. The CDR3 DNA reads TGTGCCAGCAGTTTAGCCCGACAGGGAGGCCAGCCCCAGCATTTT.

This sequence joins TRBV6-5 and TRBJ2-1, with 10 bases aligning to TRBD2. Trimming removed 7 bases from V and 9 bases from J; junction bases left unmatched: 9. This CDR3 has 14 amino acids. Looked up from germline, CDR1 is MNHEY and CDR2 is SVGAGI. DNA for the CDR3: TGTGCCAGCACGATAAGCGGGAGGGTAGCTGAGCAGTTCTTC. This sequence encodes CASTISGRVAEQFF.

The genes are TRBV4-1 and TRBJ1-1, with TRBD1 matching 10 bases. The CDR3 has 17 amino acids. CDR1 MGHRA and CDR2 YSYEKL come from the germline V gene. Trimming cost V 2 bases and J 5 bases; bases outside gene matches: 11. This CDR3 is CASSQSPGQGRATEAFF. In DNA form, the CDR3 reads TGCGCCAGCAGCCAATCGCCGGGACAGGGGAGGGCGACTGAAGCTTTCTTT.

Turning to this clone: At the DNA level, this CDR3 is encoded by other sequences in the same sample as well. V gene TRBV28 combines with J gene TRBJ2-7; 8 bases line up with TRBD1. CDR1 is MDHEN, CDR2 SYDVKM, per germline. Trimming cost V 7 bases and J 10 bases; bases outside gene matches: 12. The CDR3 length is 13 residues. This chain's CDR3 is CASIGDRPFKQYF. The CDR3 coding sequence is TGTGCCAGCATAGGGGACAGGCCTTTCAAACAGTACTTC.

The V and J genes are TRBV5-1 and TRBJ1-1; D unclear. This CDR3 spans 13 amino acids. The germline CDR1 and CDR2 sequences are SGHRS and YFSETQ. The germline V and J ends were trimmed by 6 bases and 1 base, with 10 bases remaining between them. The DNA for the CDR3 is TGCGCCAGCACCCTTGGGAGGAACACTGAAGCTTTCTTT. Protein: CASTLGRNTEAFF.

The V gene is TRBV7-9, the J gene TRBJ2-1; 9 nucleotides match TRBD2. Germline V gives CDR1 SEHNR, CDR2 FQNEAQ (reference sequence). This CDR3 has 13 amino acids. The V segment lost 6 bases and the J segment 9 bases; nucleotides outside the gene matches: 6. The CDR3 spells CASSRGRDREQFF. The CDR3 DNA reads TGTGCCAGCAGTCGCGGGAGGGATCGTGAGCAGTTCTTC.

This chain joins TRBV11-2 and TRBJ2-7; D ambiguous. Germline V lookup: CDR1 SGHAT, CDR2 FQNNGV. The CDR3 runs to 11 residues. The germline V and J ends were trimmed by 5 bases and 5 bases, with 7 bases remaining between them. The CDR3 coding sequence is TGTGCCAGCAGCCTTAGCCACGAGCAGTACTTC. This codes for CASSLSHEQYF.

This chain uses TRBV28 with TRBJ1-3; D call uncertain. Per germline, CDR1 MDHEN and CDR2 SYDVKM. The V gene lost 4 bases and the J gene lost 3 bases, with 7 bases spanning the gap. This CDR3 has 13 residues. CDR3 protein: CASSSGFGNTIYF. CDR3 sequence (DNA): TGTGCCAGCAGTTCCGGTTTTGGAAACACCATATATTTT.

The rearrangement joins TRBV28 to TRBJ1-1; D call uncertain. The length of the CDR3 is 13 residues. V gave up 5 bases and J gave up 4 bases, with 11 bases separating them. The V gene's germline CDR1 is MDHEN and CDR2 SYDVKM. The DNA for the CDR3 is TGTGCCAGCAGTCAACACCGACCCACTGAAGCTTTCTTT. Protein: CASSQHRPTEAFF. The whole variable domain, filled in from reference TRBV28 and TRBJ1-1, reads DVKVTQSSRYLVKRTGEKVFLECVQDMDHENMFWYRQDPGLGLRLIYFSYDVKMKEKGDIPEGYSVSREKKERFSLILESASTNQTSMYLCASSQHRPTEAFFGQGTRLTVV.

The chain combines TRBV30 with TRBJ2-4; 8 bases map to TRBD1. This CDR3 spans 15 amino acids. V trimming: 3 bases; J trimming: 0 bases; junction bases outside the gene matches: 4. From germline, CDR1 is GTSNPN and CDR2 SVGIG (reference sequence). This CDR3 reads CAWSQDRGAKNIQYF. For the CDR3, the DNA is TGTGCCTGGAGCCAAGACAGGGGAGCCAAAAACATTCAGTACTTC.

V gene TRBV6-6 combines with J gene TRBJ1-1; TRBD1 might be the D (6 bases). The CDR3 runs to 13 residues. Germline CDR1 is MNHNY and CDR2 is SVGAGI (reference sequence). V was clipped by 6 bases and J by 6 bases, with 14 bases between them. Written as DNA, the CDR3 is TGTGCCAGCAGCAACCAGGGGTTCGCTGAAGCTTTCTTT. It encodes CASSNQGFAEAFF.

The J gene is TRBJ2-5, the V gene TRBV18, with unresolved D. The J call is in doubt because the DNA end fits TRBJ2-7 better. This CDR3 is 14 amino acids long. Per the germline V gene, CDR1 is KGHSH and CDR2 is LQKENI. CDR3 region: CASSPPTNSYEQYF. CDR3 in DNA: TGTGCCAGCTCACCACCCACTAATTCCTACGAGCAGTACTTC.

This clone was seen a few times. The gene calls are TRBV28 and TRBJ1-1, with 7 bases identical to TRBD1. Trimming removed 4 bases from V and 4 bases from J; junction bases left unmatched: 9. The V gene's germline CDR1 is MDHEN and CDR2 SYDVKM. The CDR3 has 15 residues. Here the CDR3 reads CASSSGGHVSTEAFF. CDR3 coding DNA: TGTGCCAGCAGTTCAGGGGGGCATGTGAGCACTGAAGCTTTCTTT.

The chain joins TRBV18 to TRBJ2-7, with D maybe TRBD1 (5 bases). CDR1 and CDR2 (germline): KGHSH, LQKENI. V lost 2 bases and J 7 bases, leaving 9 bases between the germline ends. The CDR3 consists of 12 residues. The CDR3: CASSPDRREQYF. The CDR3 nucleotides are TGTGCCAGCTCACCAGACAGACGGGAGCAGTACTTC.

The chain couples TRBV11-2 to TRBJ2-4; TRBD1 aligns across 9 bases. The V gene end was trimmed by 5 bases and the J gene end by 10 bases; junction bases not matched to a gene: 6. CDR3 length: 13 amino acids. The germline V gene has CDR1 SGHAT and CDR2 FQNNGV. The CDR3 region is CASSRWDRAIQYF. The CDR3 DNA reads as TGTGCCAGCAGCAGATGGGACAGGGCTATTCAGTACTTC.